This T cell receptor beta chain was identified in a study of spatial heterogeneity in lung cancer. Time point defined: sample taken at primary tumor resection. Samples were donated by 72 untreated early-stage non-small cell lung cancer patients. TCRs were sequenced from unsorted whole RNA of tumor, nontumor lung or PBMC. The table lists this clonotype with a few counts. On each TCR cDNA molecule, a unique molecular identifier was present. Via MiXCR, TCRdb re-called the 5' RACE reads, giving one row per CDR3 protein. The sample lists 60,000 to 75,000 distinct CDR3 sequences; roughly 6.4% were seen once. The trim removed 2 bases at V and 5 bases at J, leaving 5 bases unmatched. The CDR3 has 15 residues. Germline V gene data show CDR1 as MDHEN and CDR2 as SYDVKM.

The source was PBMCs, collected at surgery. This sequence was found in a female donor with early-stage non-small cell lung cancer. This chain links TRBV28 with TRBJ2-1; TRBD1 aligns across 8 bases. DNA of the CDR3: TGTGCCAGCAGTTTACGACAGGGGATCCACAATGAGCAGTTCTTC. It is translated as CASSLRQGIHNEQFF. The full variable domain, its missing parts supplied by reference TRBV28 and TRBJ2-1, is DVKVTQSSRYLVKRTGEKVFLECVQDMDHENMFWYRQDPGLGLRLIYFSYDVKMKEKGDIPEGYSVSREKKERFSLILESASTNQTSMYLCASSLRQGIHNEQFFGPGTRLTVL.